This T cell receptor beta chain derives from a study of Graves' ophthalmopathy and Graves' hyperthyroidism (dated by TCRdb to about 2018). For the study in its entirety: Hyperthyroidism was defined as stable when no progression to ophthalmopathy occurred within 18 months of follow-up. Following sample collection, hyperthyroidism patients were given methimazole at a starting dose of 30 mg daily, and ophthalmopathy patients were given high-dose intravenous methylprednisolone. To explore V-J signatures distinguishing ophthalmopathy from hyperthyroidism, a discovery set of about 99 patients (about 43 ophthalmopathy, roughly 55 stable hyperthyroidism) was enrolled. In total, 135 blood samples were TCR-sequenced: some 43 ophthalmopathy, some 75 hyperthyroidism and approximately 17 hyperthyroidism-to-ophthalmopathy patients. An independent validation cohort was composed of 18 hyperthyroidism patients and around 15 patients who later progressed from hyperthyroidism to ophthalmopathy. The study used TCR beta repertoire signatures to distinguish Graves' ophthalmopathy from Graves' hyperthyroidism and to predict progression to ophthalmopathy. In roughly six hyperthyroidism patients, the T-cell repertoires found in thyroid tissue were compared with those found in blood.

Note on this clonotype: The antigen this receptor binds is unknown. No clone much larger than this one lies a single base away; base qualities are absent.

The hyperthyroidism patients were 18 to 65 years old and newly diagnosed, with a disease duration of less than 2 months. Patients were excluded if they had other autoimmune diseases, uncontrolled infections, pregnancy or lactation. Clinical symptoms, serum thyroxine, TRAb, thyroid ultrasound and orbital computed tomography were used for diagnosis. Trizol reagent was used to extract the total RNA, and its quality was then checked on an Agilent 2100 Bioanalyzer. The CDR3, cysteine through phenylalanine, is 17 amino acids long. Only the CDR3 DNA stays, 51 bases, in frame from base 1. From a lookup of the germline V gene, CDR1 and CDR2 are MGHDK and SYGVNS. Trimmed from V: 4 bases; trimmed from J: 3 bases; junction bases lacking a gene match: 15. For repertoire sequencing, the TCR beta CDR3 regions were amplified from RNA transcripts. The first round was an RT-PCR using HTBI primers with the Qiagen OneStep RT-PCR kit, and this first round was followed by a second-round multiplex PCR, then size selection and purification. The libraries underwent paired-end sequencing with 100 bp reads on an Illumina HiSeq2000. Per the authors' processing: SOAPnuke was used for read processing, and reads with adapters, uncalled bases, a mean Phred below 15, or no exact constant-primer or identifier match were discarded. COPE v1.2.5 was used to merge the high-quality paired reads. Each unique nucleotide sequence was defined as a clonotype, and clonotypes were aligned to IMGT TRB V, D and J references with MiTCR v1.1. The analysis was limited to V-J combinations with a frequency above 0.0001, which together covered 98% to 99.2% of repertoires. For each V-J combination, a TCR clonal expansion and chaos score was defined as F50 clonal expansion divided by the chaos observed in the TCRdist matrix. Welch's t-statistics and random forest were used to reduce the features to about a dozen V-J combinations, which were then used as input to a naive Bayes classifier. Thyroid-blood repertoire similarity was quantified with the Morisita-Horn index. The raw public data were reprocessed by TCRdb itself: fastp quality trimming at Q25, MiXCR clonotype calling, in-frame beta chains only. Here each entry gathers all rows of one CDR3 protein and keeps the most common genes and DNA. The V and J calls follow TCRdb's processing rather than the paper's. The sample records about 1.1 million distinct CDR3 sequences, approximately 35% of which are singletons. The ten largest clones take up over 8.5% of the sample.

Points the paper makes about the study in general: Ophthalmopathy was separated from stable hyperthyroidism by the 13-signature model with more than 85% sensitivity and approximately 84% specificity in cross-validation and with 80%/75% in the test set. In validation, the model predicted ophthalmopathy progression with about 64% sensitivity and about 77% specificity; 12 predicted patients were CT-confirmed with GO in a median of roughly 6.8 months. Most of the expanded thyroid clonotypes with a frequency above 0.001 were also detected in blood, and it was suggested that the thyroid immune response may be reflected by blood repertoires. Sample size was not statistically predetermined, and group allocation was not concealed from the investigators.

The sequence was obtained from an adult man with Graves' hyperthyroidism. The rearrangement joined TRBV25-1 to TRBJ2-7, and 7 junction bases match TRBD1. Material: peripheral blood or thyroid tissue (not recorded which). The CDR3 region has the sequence CASSGYGRGAGGYEQYF. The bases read TGTGCCAGCAGTGGATACGGGCGTGGGGCAGGGGGCTACGAGCAGTACTTC.